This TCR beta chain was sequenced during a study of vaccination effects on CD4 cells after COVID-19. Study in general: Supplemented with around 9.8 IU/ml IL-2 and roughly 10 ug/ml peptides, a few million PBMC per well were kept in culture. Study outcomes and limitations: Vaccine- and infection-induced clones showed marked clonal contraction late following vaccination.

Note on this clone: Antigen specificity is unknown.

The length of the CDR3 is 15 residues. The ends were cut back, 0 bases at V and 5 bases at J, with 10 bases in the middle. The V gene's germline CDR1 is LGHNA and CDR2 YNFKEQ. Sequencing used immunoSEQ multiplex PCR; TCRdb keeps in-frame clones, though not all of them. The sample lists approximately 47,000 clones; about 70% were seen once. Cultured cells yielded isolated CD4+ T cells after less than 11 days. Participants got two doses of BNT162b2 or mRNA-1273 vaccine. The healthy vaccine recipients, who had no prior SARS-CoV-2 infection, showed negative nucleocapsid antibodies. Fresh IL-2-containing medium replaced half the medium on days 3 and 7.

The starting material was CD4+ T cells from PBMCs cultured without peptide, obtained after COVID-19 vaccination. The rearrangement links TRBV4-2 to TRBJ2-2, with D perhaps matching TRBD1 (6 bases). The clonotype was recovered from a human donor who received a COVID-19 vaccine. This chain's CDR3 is CASSQEGGRTGELFF. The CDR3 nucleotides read TGTGCCAGCAGCCAAGAAGGGGGACGGACCGGGGAGCTGTTTTTT.